This TCR beta chain was sequenced in a study of vaccination and CD4 T cells after COVID-19. The sample's treatment: roughly ten-day PBMC culture with coronavirus spike peptide pools or control peptides (ViraFEST assay). Whole-study findings and limits: From about 20 to 38, the median of SARS-CoV-2-reactive clonotypes rose without reaching significance.

At the Johns Hopkins FTIC core, DNA taken from cultured CD4+ T cells was sequenced by way of the Oncomine TCR Beta short-read assay. Cultures of CD4+ T cells served as the source for extracting genomic DNA. TCRdb analysed the PCR reads with MiXCR anew, one entry per CDR3 protein. The data show 20,000 to 25,000 distinct CDR3 sequences, roughly 33% seen once. As for this clonotype: What it binds is not known.

V shed 5 bases and J shed 5 bases, with 15 bases lying between them. This CDR3 is built from 14 residues. CDR1 and CDR2 (germline): SGHTA, FQGTGA. The material sequenced was cultured CD4+ T cells from blood. The V call is TRBV7-3, the J call TRBJ1-2; D is perhaps TRBD1 (5 bases). The receptor was isolated from a human donor with COVID-19. CDR3 sequence reads: CASSPRDPWYGYTF. DNA of the CDR3: TGTGCCAGCAGCCCCAGGGATCCTTGGTATGGCTACACCTTC.